One sample yielded the 29 T cell receptor beta chains listed below, sequenced in a study of T cell repertoires in cytomegalovirus infection. TCRdb itself ran the reads through MiXCR, one entry per CDR3 protein. This table holds roughly 310,000 distinct CDR3 sequences, about 29% found once. Their antigens remain unidentified. The sample consisted of cultured PBMCs, taken from culture after CMV antigen stimulation. The receptors shown here come from a human donor in good health (CMV status not recorded). Some clones in this sample may be carry-over from other donors' samples.

The chain combines TRBV10-3 with TRBJ2-5; D is ambiguous. This CDR3 comprises 15 residues. Deletions cut 2 bases from V and 5 bases from J, with 15 bases between. Germline V gives CDR1 ENHRY, CDR2 SYGVKD. The CDR3 DNA reads TGTGCCATCAGTGAGGGAGATCGACCCAGGGAGACCCAGTACTTC. Translated, it gives CAISEGDRPRETQYF.

The genes are TRBV6-5 and TRBJ2-5, with 10 bases lining up with TRBD2. The CDR3 covers 15 residues. Trimming removed 8 bases from V and 4 bases from J; junction bases left unmatched: 10. Germline assignment: CDR1 MNHEY and CDR2 SVGAGI. The CDR3 sequence is CASFKSGGGGETQYF. The CDR3 DNA sequence: TGTGCCAGCTTCAAGAGCGGGGGGGGAGGAGAGACCCAGTACTTC.

This clonotype showed up many times. The chain recombines TRBV2 with TRBJ1-5; D not certain. V gave up 2 bases and J gave up 3 bases, with 8 bases separating them. Looked up from germline, CDR1 is SNHLY and CDR2 is FYNNEI. The CDR3 extends over 14 amino acids. The CDR3 region is CASSELTANQPQHF. In nucleotides, the CDR3 is TGTGCCAGCAGTGAACTTACGGCCAATCAGCCCCAGCATTTT.

The rearrangement joins TRBV11-3 to TRBJ2-3; TRBD2 aligns across 10 bases. The germline V gene encodes CDR1 SGHNT and CDR2 YENEEA. V trimming: 5 bases; J trimming: 9 bases; junction bases outside the gene matches: 11. The CDR3 contains 15 residues. The chain's CDR3 is CASSPPQAGGETQYF. CDR3 DNA sequence: TGTGCCAGCAGCCCCCCCCAAGCGGGAGGGGAAACGCAGTATTTT.

In its sample, this clonotype was seen a few times. J is TRBJ2-1 and V is TRBV5-1, with 8 bases identical to TRBD1. The CDR3 length is 16 residues. Trimming took 0 bases from V and 0 from J; bases not matched to a gene: 2. The germline V gene has CDR1 SGHRS and CDR2 YFSETQ. The CDR3 DNA follows: TGCGCCAGCAGCTTGGCGACAGGGGCCTCCTACAATGAGCAGTTCTTC. It encodes CASSLATGASYNEQFF.

V gene TRBV20-1 combines with J gene TRBJ1-5; TRBD1 might be the D (5 bases). The CDR3 length is 15 residues. Germline loops: CDR1 DFQATT, CDR2 SNEGSKA (reference sequence). V lost 0 bases to trimming and J lost 4 bases, with 13 bases between them. As DNA, the CDR3 is TGCAGTGCTAGAGAGCCGGGACGGTCGAATCAGCCCCAGCATTTT. It yields the protein CSAREPGRSNQPQHF.

Concerning this clonotype: One base away lies a much larger clone, so this may be a sequencing read error. This chain uses TRBV6-1 with TRBJ2-7, with 8 bases fitting TRBD1. Germline CDR1 and CDR2: MNHNS and SASEGT. The CDR3 is 14 residues long. Written as DNA, the CDR3 is TGTGCCAGCACTTTGACAGGGGCCTCCTACAAGCAGTACTTC. Protein: CASTLTGASYKQYF.

This clonotype was seen a few times. The rearrangement joins TRBV7-8 to TRBJ2-2; the D gene could be TRBD1 or TRBD2 (6 bases each). In germline, CDR1 is SGHVS, CDR2 FQNEAQ. The CDR3 runs to 16 residues. V lost 2 bases and J lost 4, with 14 bases in between. CDR3 amino acids: CASSLFLQGGTGELFF. As DNA, the CDR3 is TGTGCCAGCAGCTTATTTCTACAGGGAGGCACCGGGGAGCTGTTTTTT.

This chain uses TRBV12-3 or TRBV12-4 with TRBJ1-1; D is undetermined. This CDR3 contains 15 residues. Trimming removed 2 bases from V and 5 bases from J, with 15 bases in between. The chain's CDR3 is CASSLRKGGLTEAFF. As DNA, the CDR3 is TGTGCCAGCAGTTTAAGGAAGGGAGGGCTGACTGAAGCTTTCTTT.

The V call is TRBV4-1, the J call TRBJ2-3; 8 bases fit TRBD2. This CDR3 is 16 amino acids long. Germline V CDR1 and CDR2: MGHRA, YSYEKL. With 2 bases clipped from V and 3 bases from J, the junction kept 7 bases outside the gene matches. CDR3 sequence (DNA): TGCGCCAGCAGCCAAAGTGGCGGGGGGAAAACAGATACGCAGTATTTT. Amino acids: CASSQSGGGKTDTQYF.

This rearrangement joins TRBV20-1 to TRBJ1-5; TRBD1 is a possible D gene (5 bases). The CDR3 totals 14 residues. Germline CDR1 is DFQATT and CDR2 is SNEGSKA (reference sequence). Trimming left V 3 bases short and J 0 bases short, with 9 bases between. The DNA for the CDR3 is TGCAGTGCTAGGTCAGGGATTAGCAATCAGCCCCAGCATTTT. Residues: CSARSGISNQPQHF.

Only a few counts were recorded for this clonotype. This chain joins TRBV6-1 and TRBJ2-5; TRBD2 is a possible D gene (7 bases). The CDR3 contains 15 residues. V was clipped by 6 bases and J by 2 bases, with 16 bases between them. The germline gives CDR1 MNHNS, CDR2 SASEGT. DNA for the CDR3: TGTGCCAGCAGAGGTAGGGGGGGGCTTCAAGAGACCCAGTACTTC. Protein sequence: CASRGRGGLQETQYF.

The V call is TRBV18, the J call TRBJ2-7; the match to TRBD1 covers 9 bases. CDR3 length: 14 residues. Unmatched junction bases numbered 7, after V lost 5 bases and J lost 5 bases. Germline-derived CDR1 and CDR2 are KGHSH and LQKENI. CDR3 protein: CASSYPGTGNEQYF. CDR3 sequence (DNA): TGTGCCAGCTCATATCCGGGGACAGGGAACGAGCAGTACTTC.

This chain uses TRBV28 with TRBJ2-3, with TRBD1 matching over 7 bases. The CDR3 is 16 amino acids. The junction had 15 bases not matched to a gene; V was cut back by 7 bases and J by 5 bases. CDR1 is MDHEN and CDR2 is SYDVKM in the germline V gene. The CDR3 nucleotides are TGTGCCAGCAAATCCCGAAGGGGGCTGACCGGAGATACGCAGTATTTT. Protein: CASKSRRGLTGDTQYF.

Here the CDR3 DNA reads TGTGCCAGCAAAGGGGTGGCGGGGGCCGCGACAGATACGCAGTATTTT. Residues: CASKGVAGAATDTQYF. The gene calls are TRBV6-1 and TRBJ2-3, with D tentatively TRBD2 (7 bases). V gave up 7 bases and J gave up 3 bases, with 20 bases separating them. This CDR3 spans 16 amino acids. Germline loops: CDR1 MNHNS, CDR2 SASEGT.

This clonotype turned up a few times. The chain employs TRBV5-1 and TRBJ2-2; 7 nucleotides line up with TRBD2. The CDR3 sequence is 16 residues long. V was pared by 4 bases and J by 4 bases, with 10 bases of the junction left unmatched. CDR1 and CDR2 from the germline V gene are SGHRS and YFSETQ. The CDR3 protein is CASSREAGSGTGELFF. The CDR3 nucleotides read TGCGCCAGCAGCCGCGAAGCGGGGAGCGGCACCGGGGAGCTGTTTTTT.

V is TRBV7-3 and J is TRBJ2-3, with D uncertain. V was cut by 1 base and J by 2 bases, with 7 bases left in between. CDR3 length: 14 amino acids. CDR1 and CDR2 from the germline V gene are SGHTA and FQGTGA. CDR3 protein: CASSLRANTDTQYF. The CDR3 DNA sequence: TGTGCCAGCAGCTTAAGAGCTAACACAGATACGCAGTATTTT.

This clonotype showed up just a few times. This sequence joins TRBV6-1 and TRBJ2-2; D is unclear. CDR1 MNHNS and CDR2 SASEGT come from the germline V gene. The CDR3 totals 13 residues. Between the trimmed V and J ends, which lost 11 bases and 1 base, there was a span of 11 bases. The CDR3 DNA is TGTGCCGCGACCTTACTGAACACCGGGGAGCTGTTTTTT. Translation: CAATLLNTGELFF.

The rearrangement links TRBV5-1 to TRBJ2-3, with D maybe TRBD2 (5 bases). The germline V gene has CDR1 SGHRS and CDR2 YFSETQ. V was cut by 6 bases and J by 2 bases, with 13 bases left in between. The CDR3 extends over 14 amino acids. This CDR3 reads CASKGGGTTDTQYF. As DNA, the CDR3 is TGCGCCAGCAAGGGCGGAGGAACCACAGATACGCAGTATTTT.

Points on this clonotype: It may be a read error: a sequence one base away is much more abundant. CDR3 bases: TGTGCCAGCAGCTCGGACAGCTCTGGGGCCAACGTCCTGACTTTC. Its translation is CASSSDSSGANVLTF. V gene TRBV7-3 combines with J gene TRBJ2-6; D possibly corresponds to TRBD1 (6 bases). Looked up from germline, CDR1 is SGHTA and CDR2 is FQGTGA. Trimming stripped 4 bases from V and 0 bases from J, with 7 bases between. The CDR3 contains 15 residues.

This clonotype appeared a few times. The chain links TRBV12-3 or TRBV12-4 to TRBJ2-1; 9 bases line up with TRBD1. This CDR3 contains 15 residues. V shed 6 bases, J shed 7 bases, and the junction held 10 bases outside the gene matches. The CDR3 sequence: CASRETGGGRNEQFF. The CDR3 nucleotides read TGTGCCAGCAGAGAGACAGGGGGAGGTAGGAATGAGCAGTTCTTC.

The rearrangement links TRBV7-9 to TRBJ2-5; D remains unclear. Trimming stripped 1 base from V and 5 bases from J, with 8 bases between. CDR1 is SEHNR, CDR2 FQNEAQ, per germline (reference sequence). The CDR3 runs to 13 residues. The CDR3 reads CASSLEVRETQYF. The CDR3, as DNA: TGTGCCAGCAGCTTAGAAGTTCGTGAGACCCAGTACTTC.

This clonotype was counted between two and nine times. The genes are TRBV6-5 and TRBJ2-1; 7 nucleotides line up with TRBD2. CDR1 and CDR2 (germline): MNHEY, SVGAGI. The CDR3 extends over 16 amino acids. V lost 0 bases and J lost 1; bases outside the gene matches: 3. CDR3 region: CASSYSQRGSYNEQFF. The CDR3 DNA reads as TGTGCCAGCAGTTACTCCCAGCGGGGTTCCTACAATGAGCAGTTCTTC.

This clonotype showed up many times. CDR3 nucleotide sequence: TGTGCCAGCAGCCAACGGGGACACTACACTGAAGCTTTCTTT. As protein: CASSQRGHYTEAFF. The chain employs TRBV12-3 or TRBV12-4 and TRBJ1-1; TRBD1 is a possible D gene (6 bases). The CDR3 totals 14 residues. The V end was cut by 6 bases, the J end by 3 bases, with 14 bases between.

The chain combines TRBV12-3 or TRBV12-4 with TRBJ2-5; 10 positions match TRBD2. The CDR3 has 15 residues. With V trimmed by 2 bases and J by 0 bases, 0 bases remained unmatched. CDR3 DNA sequence: TGTGCCAGCAGTTTAAGCGGGGGGGACCAAGAGACCCAGTACTTC. Its translation: CASSLSGGDQETQYF.

This chain joins TRBV6-1 and TRBJ1-2, with TRBD1 matching over 7 bases. The CDR3 covers 15 residues. Germline values: CDR1 MNHNS, CDR2 SASEGT. Trimming cost V 7 bases and J 5 bases; bases outside gene matches: 13. CDR3 loop: CASIKQGYTRYGYTF. CDR3 in DNA: TGTGCCAGCATCAAACAGGGGTACACACGGTATGGCTACACCTTC.

This chain uses TRBV11-2 with TRBJ2-2, with D perhaps matching TRBD1 (6 bases). Germline V gives CDR1 SGHAT, CDR2 FQNNGV. Trimming removed 5 bases from V and 1 base from J, with 11 bases in between. This CDR3 region has 15 residues. CDR3 nucleotides: TGTGCCAGCAGCAGAGGACAGAGGAACACCGGGGAGCTGTTTTTT. This encodes CASSRGQRNTGELFF. The full variable domain, with the rest looked up from reference TRBV11-2 and TRBJ2-2, is EAGVAQSPRYKIIEKRQSVAFWCNPISGHATLYWYQQILGQGPKLLIQFQNNGVVDDSQLPKDRFSAERLKGVDSTLKIQPAKLEDSAVYLCASSRGQRNTGELFFGEGSRLTVL.

This clonotype came up a few times. This chain uses TRBV7-8 with TRBJ2-1; TRBD2 matches at 8 bases. Germline values: CDR1 SGHVS, CDR2 FQNEAQ. With V trimmed by 0 bases and J by 0 bases, 13 bases remained unmatched. The CDR3 has 20 residues. In DNA, the CDR3 is TGTGCCAGCAGCTTAGCGCTTTGGAGCGGGGGTCTGAGCTCCTACAATGAGCAGTTCTTC. This encodes CASSLALWSGGLSSYNEQFF.

The gene calls are TRBV20-1 and TRBJ1-2, with D hard to call. V was clipped by 0 bases and J by 6 bases, with 17 bases between them. This CDR3 spans 15 amino acids. Per the germline V gene, CDR1 is DFQATT and CDR2 is SNEGSKA (reference sequence). This chain's CDR3 is CSARDQTNFGHGYTF. The CDR3 DNA sequence: TGCAGTGCTAGAGATCAGACAAACTTTGGCCATGGCTACACCTTC.